Below, 26 T cell receptor beta chains from the same sample are listed, as sequenced in a study of Ad26.COV2.S vaccination and SARS-CoV-2 variants. As to treatment: 19 received Ad26.COV2.S at low or high dose, single or two shots; about 5 received placebo; per-sample allocation not given. Material that was analyzed had been drawn on day 63 after the first vaccine or placebo injection. Sequencing was performed with immunoSEQ multiplex PCR; in TCRdb, only in-frame clones are kept and a portion is missing. This table holds 350,000 to 550,000 clones, roughly nine tenths found once. The sample here was peripheral blood, taken in a trial of Ad26.COV2.S vaccine versus placebo. Receptors originate from a person aged 18-65 years who received the Ad26.COV2.S COVID-19 vaccine or a placebo.

V gene TRBV4-2 combines with J gene TRBJ1-4, with D possibly matching TRBD1 (5 bases). Trimming removed 0 bases from V and 7 bases from J, with 15 bases in between. The V gene's germline CDR1 is LGHNA and CDR2 YNFKEQ. This CDR3 comprises 16 residues. DNA for the CDR3: TGTGCCAGCAGCCAAGAAGGGCGGGCCGGGGGTGAAAAACTGTTTTTT. It encodes CASSQEGRAGGEKLFF.

This clone turned up a few times. The chain couples TRBV7-2 to TRBJ1-5, with 7 bases that match TRBD1. The CDR3 length is 15 residues. Germline assignment: CDR1 SGHTA and CDR2 FQGNSA. The J segment lost 2 bases and the V segment lost 5 bases, leaving 6 bases of the junction unmatched. Here the CDR3 reads CASSRDSYRNQPQHF. The CDR3 nucleotides are TGTGCCAGCAGCCGGGACAGTTATCGCAATCAGCCCCAGCATTTT.

The chain couples TRBV2 to TRBJ2-1; 7 positions agree with TRBD2. V gave up 5 bases and J gave up 6 bases; unmatched junction bases: 4. Looked up from germline, CDR1 is SNHLY and CDR2 is FYNNEI. The CDR3 sequence is 13 residues long. DNA for the CDR3: TGTGCCAGCAGTTTACTAGCGACCAATGAGCAGTTCTTC. This sequence encodes CASSLLATNEQFF.

The chain joins TRBV6-6 to TRBJ1-2, with TRBD1 matching 7 bases. With V trimmed by 6 bases and J by 3 bases, 4 bases remained unmatched. The CDR3 is made up of 13 amino acids. The germline gives CDR1 MNHNY, CDR2 SVGAGI (reference sequence). The CDR3 coding sequence is TGTGCCAGCAGGGGACAGACATACTATGGCTACACCTTC. This encodes CASRGQTYYGYTF.

The chain carries TRBV18 and TRBJ1-5; perhaps TRBD1 as D (5 bases). CDR1 and CDR2 (germline): KGHSH, LQKENI. This CDR3 contains 14 residues. The germline V and J ends were trimmed by 5 bases and 6 bases, with 14 bases remaining between them. The CDR3 spells CASSGAREPQPQHF. DNA for the CDR3: TGTGCCAGCTCAGGGGCCAGGGAACCTCAGCCCCAGCATTTT.

The chain couples TRBV7-8 to TRBJ1-3, with D uncertain. The CDR3 has 12 amino acids. Germline CDR1 is SGHVS and CDR2 is FQNEAQ. For the CDR3, the DNA is TGTGCGACAACGAGCTCTGGAAACACCATATATTTT. Residues: CATTSSGNTIYF.

V gene TRBV18 combines with J gene TRBJ2-1; tentatively, D is TRBD1 or TRBD2 (5 bases each). Trimming removed 3 bases at V and 4 bases at J, with 10 bases between. The germline gives CDR1 KGHSH, CDR2 LQKENI. This CDR3 has 14 amino acids. The CDR3 is CASSPTRQYNEQFF. The CDR3, as DNA: TGTGCCAGCTCACCTACTAGACAGTACAATGAGCAGTTCTTC.

The rearrangement uses TRBV5-5 and TRBJ2-1, with no clear D. Deletions cut 0 bases from V and 4 bases from J, with 8 bases between. The CDR3 runs 14 residues. Germline V gene sequence: CDR1 SGHKS, CDR2 YYEKEE (reference sequence). The CDR3 sequence: CASSLADLYNEQFF. As DNA, the CDR3 is TGTGCCAGCAGCTTGGCTGACTTGTACAATGAGCAGTTCTTC.

The V gene is TRBV5-5, the J gene TRBJ2-1; D not certain. The V gene lost 4 bases and the J gene lost 7 bases, with 21 bases spanning the gap. Per the germline V gene, CDR1 is SGHKS and CDR2 is YYEKEE (reference sequence). The CDR3 has 16 residues. The CDR3 protein is CASSPGAFVSWNEQFF. CDR3 nucleotide sequence: TGTGCCAGCAGCCCTGGCGCTTTTGTTTCCTGGAATGAGCAGTTCTTC.

V and J are TRBV9 and TRBJ2-2; D call uncertain. This CDR3 is 15 amino acids long. Trimming shortened V by 4 bases and J by 0 bases, and 10 bases separated the two germline ends. Germline values: CDR1 SGDLS, CDR2 YYNGEE. CDR3 nucleotide sequence: TGTGCCAGCAGCCTCACAGTTTCGAACACCGGGGAGCTGTTTTTT. Its protein product is CASSLTVSNTGELFF.

V and J are TRBV10-3 and TRBJ2-3, with D unresolved. This CDR3 is built from 17 residues. The V end lost 8 bases, the J end lost 2 bases, and 23 bases lay between the germline ends. In germline, CDR1 is ENHRY, CDR2 SYGVKD. CDR3 region: CAISSRRGSSFTDTQYF. DNA for the CDR3: TGTGCCATCTCTAGTCGGCGTGGAAGCTCATTCACAGATACGCAGTATTTT.

V and J are TRBV19 and TRBJ1-3; D gene ambiguous. CDR1 is LNHDA and CDR2 is SQIVND in the germline V gene (reference sequence). CDR3 length: 14 residues. Trimming shortened V by 9 bases and J by 2 bases, and 14 bases separated the two germline ends. In nucleotides, the CDR3 is TGTGCCAGACCCTCCGGCGGTACTGGAAACACCATATATTTT. Translated, it gives CARPSGGTGNTIYF.

V gene TRBV19 combines with J gene TRBJ2-1; D not resolved. The V and J ends lost 5 bases and 6 bases respectively, with 14 bases between them. Germline lookup yields CDR1 LNHDA and CDR2 SQIVND (reference sequence). CDR3 length equals 14 residues. For the CDR3, the DNA is TGTGCCAGTAGTGTAGGGTTTTTCTCCAATGAGCAGTTCTTC. Its translation is CASSVGFFSNEQFF.

The chain carries TRBV30 and TRBJ1-2; D might be TRBD1 (5 bases). The CDR3 loop spans 13 amino acids. Germline V gene data show CDR1 as GTSNPN and CDR2 as SVGIG (reference sequence). V dropped 2 bases and J dropped 8 bases, with 15 bases sitting between them. The chain's CDR3 is CAWSTTGLVGYTF. The CDR3 DNA reads as TGTGCCTGGAGTACTACGGGGCTTGTGGGCTACACCTTC.

The chain links TRBV5-4 to TRBJ1-1, with 9 bases aligning to TRBD1. Germline values: CDR1 SGHNT, CDR2 YYREEE (reference sequence). V lost 0 bases and J lost 3; bases outside the gene matches: 6. CDR3 size: 16 residues. The CDR3 reads CASSLGGTGHYTEAFF. The CDR3 region has the DNA TGTGCCAGCAGCTTGGGGGGGACAGGGCACTACACTGAAGCTTTCTTT. Full variable domain (remainder filled in from reference TRBV5-4 and TRBJ1-1): ETGVTQSPTHLIKTRGQQVTLRCSSQSGHNTVSWYQQALGQGPQFIFQYYREEENGRGNFPPRFSGLQFPNYSSELNVNALELDDSALYLCASSLGGTGHYTEAFFGQGTRLTVV.

This chain links TRBV4-2 with TRBJ2-2; D is unresolved. The CDR3 contains 15 residues. The V gene lost 2 bases and the J gene lost 5 bases, with 12 bases spanning the gap. CDR1 and CDR2 (germline): LGHNA, YNFKEQ. The CDR3: CASSQSETWTGELFF. The CDR3 coding sequence is TGTGCCAGCAGCCAATCCGAAACTTGGACCGGGGAGCTGTTTTTT.

The gene calls are TRBV18 and TRBJ2-3, with D perhaps matching TRBD2 (6 bases). Germline CDR1 KGHSH, CDR2 LQKENI. Trimming cost V 5 bases and J 3 bases, with 18 bases left between them. The CDR3 is 16 residues long. The CDR3 DNA reads TGTGCCAGCTCAGCCTACACTAGCTCCGGAACAGATACGCAGTATTTT. It encodes CASSAYTSSGTDTQYF.

This rearrangement joins TRBV7-6 to TRBJ2-2; D ambiguous. The germline V gene encodes CDR1 SGHVS and CDR2 FNYEAQ. The germline V and J ends were trimmed by 4 bases and 5 bases, with 11 bases remaining between them. CDR3 length equals 14 residues. The CDR3 here is CASSYDRATGELFF. The DNA for the CDR3 is TGTGCCAGCAGCTACGACCGAGCGACCGGGGAGCTGTTTTTT.

This chain uses TRBV5-6 with TRBJ2-7, with a possible D match to TRBD2 (6 bases). V lost 0 bases and J 2 bases, leaving 12 bases between the germline ends. Germline V gene sequence: CDR1 SGHDT, CDR2 YYEEEE. The CDR3 sequence is 15 residues long. The CDR3: CASSLGGTFTYEQYF. The CDR3 DNA reads TGTGCCAGCAGCTTGGGAGGGACTTTTACCTACGAGCAGTACTTC.

This sequence joins TRBV24-1 and TRBJ2-2; 8 bases agree with TRBD2. The CDR3 is 14 residues long. Germline trimming cut 7 bases from V and 1 base from J; bases unmatched to any gene: 1. The germline V gene has CDR1 KGHDR and CDR2 SFDVKD. The CDR3 DNA reads TGTGCCACCAGGACTAGCGAGAACACCGGGGAGCTGTTTTTT. It is translated as CATRTSENTGELFF.

The V and J genes are TRBV7-2 and TRBJ2-3; possible D gene TRBD1, 8 bases. The CDR3 covers 16 residues. Germline V gene data show CDR1 as SGHTA and CDR2 as FQGNSA. V gave up 5 bases and J gave up 4 bases, with 19 bases separating them. The CDR3 DNA is TGTGCCAGCAGCGTCACGACAGGGGAGGGGGCAGATACGCAGTATTTT. Encoded protein: CASSVTTGEGADTQYF.

The gene calls are TRBV4-3 and TRBJ2-3; TRBD2 aligns across 9 bases. The V and J ends lost 3 bases and 2 bases, in that order; junction bases with no gene match: 12. The CDR3 sequence is 18 residues long. Germline CDR1 reads LGHNA; CDR2 reads YSLEER. This CDR3 is CASSQVPVAGGYTDTQYF. The CDR3 DNA sequence: TGCGCCAGCAGCCAGGTACCCGTCGCGGGGGGGTACACAGATACGCAGTATTTT.

CDR3 DNA sequence: TGTGCCAGCAGCTCCCGCGGGACAGGAGGACCCGGGGAGCTGTTTTTT. Its protein is CASSSRGTGGPGELFF. V is TRBV5-8 and J is TRBJ2-2; 8 nucleotides line up with TRBD1. CDR1 and CDR2 (germline): SGHTS, YDEGEE. V was pared by 3 bases and J by 6 bases, with 10 bases of the junction left unmatched. This CDR3 is 16 amino acids long.

The chain couples TRBV29-1 to TRBJ2-1; D gene unclear. Between the trimmed V and J ends, which lost 6 bases and 8 bases, there was a span of 17 bases. Germline assignment: CDR1 SQVTM and CDR2 ANQGSEA. This CDR3 has 13 residues. CDR3: CSVSSGPRDEQFF. CDR3 nucleotides: TGCAGCGTCTCGTCGGGTCCACGAGATGAGCAGTTCTTC.

The chain uses TRBV9 and TRBJ2-5, with TRBD2 matching 12 bases. Germline trimming cut 2 bases from V and 5 bases from J; bases unmatched to any gene: 4. The CDR3 runs to 15 residues. The germline gives CDR1 SGDLS, CDR2 YYNGEE. This CDR3 is CASSVIGTSGETQYF. The CDR3 nucleotides read TGTGCCAGCAGCGTGATCGGGACTAGCGGGGAGACCCAGTACTTC.

The CDR3 sequence: CASSERRGKSEKLFF. The DNA for the CDR3 is TGTGCCAGCAGTGAACGAAGAGGAAAAAGTGAAAAACTGTTTTTT. The J gene is TRBJ1-4, the V gene TRBV6-1; D ambiguous. CDR1 is MNHNS, CDR2 SASEGT, per germline. This CDR3 region has 15 residues. V gave up 2 bases and J gave up 7 bases, with 14 bases separating them.